This is a list of T cell receptor beta chains from one sample in a study of cytomegalovirus exposure and HLA in healthy donors. Measured with immunoSEQ multiplex PCR; TCRdb has only the in-frame clones, and not every one. The repertoire includes around 230,000 clones, 85% of them detected once, and around 0.23% sits in the top ten. Sequencing was done on a sample of PBMCs. Every receptor here comes from a girl aged 2 to 10 in good health and CMV-seronegative. CDR3s include the opening cysteine and the closing phenylalanine or tryptophan. A D gene is named only where the DNA matches it firmly. A clone size is listed for some rows: how often the clone was seen (once, few, many), or a class if it is expanded.

clone_size	v_call	j_call	d_call	cdr3_nt	cdr3_aa
.	TRBV5-3	TRBJ2-5	TRBD2	TGTGCCAGAAGCCCGGGGGGGCTAGCGGGAGGAGAGACCCAGTACTTC	CARSPGGLAGGETQYF
.	TRBV19	TRBJ2-1	.	TGTGCCAGTACGCGGACTAGGGGGGATGAGCAGTTCTTC	CASTRTRGDEQFF
.	TRBV6-1	TRBJ1-1	.	TGTGCCAGCAAGGAAAGAGGGGCGGGGGTTGGTGAAGCTTTCTTT	CASKERGAGVGEAFF
.	TRBV29-1	TRBJ2-2	TRBD2	TGCAGCGTTTGGACTAGTTGGCCCGGGGGGTCGTCCGGGGAGCTGTTTTTT	CSVWTSWPGGSSGELFF
.	TRBV5-1	TRBJ2-5	TRBD1	TGCGCCAGCAGGAGACAGGGGGAGACCCAGTACTTC	CASRRQGETQYF
.	TRBV18	TRBJ2-5	.	TGTGCCAGCTCCCCGTTGCGAGGGCCGGAGACCCAGTACTTC	CASSPLRGPETQYF
once	TRBV10-1	TRBJ1-1	.	TGCGCCAGCATGGGGGGAACTGAAGCTTTCTTT	CASMGGTEAFF
.	TRBV29-1	TRBJ1-3	TRBD1	TGCAGCGTTGCCAACAGGGGATCTGGAAACACCATATATTTT	CSVANRGSGNTIYF
.	TRBV6-5	TRBJ1-4	.	TGTGCCAGCAGACAACAGGCAACTAATGAAAAACTGTTTTTT	CASRQQATNEKLFF
.	TRBV9	TRBJ2-3	TRBD1	TGTGCCAGCAGCGCCCGACAGGGGGCGCAGTATTTT	CASSARQGAQYF
.	TRBV6-1	TRBJ2-2	.	TGTGCCAGCAGTGATTGGCTAGCGTCGAACACCGGGGAGCTGTTTTTT	CASSDWLASNTGELFF
.	TRBV19	TRBJ2-7	TRBD1	TGTGCCAGCAGAAGATGGGACAGGGGGGACTACGAGCAGTACTTC	CASRRWDRGDYEQYF
.	TRBV19	TRBJ2-5	.	TGTGCCAGTAGTATAGATTCCGTACAGCAAGAGACCCAGTACTTC	CASSIDSVQQETQYF
.	TRBV7-8	TRBJ2-1	TRBD2	TGTGCCAGCAGCCCTAATCCAGGGACTAGCGGCTTCAATGAGCAGTTCTTC	CASSPNPGTSGFNEQFF
.	TRBV27	TRBJ2-5	TRBD2	TGTGCCAGCAGTACGGGACTAGCGGGAGTCGGAGAGACCCAGTACTTC	CASSTGLAGVGETQYF
.	TRBV7-9	TRBJ2-7	TRBD2	TGTGCCAGCATCATGACTAGCGGGGGAAGCTACGAGCAGTACTTC	CASIMTSGGSYEQYF
.	TRBV7-9	TRBJ2-4	.	TGTGCCAGCAGCTTGGCGGGGGCGGGTATTGACATTCAGTACTTC	CASSLAGAGIDIQYF
.	TRBV7-9	TRBJ1-1	TRBD1	TGTGCCAGCAGCTTAGCGGCAGGGGGCCCGAACACTGAAGCTTTCTTT	CASSLAAGGPNTEAFF
.	TRBV7-9	TRBJ2-1	.	TGTGCCAGCAGCCTAGAAGCGTCGGGTGAGCAGTTCTTC	CASSLEASGEQFF
.	TRBV19	TRBJ2-7	.	TGTGCCAGTAGCCTAACAGGGAGTGGGTTTAGAGAGCAGTACTTC	CASSLTGSGFREQYF
.	TRBV7-9	TRBJ2-2	TRBD2	TGTGCCAGCAGCCCTCTAGCGGGGGGGCCGACCGGGGAGCTGTTTTTT	CASSPLAGGPTGELFF
.	TRBV19	TRBJ1-4	TRBD1	TGTGCCAGTAGTTCCGGACAGGGGAGGTATGAAAAACTGTTTTTT	CASSSGQGRYEKLFF
.	TRBV10-2	TRBJ2-2	TRBD2	TGCGCCAGCAGAGAACTTAGCGGGACGAACACCGGGGAGCTGTTTTTT	CASRELSGTNTGELFF
.	TRBV5-1	TRBJ1-2	.	TGCGCCAGCAGCCCCTCTCCCGGGACTTACGGCTACACCTTC	CASSPSPGTYGYTF
few	TRBV6-5	TRBJ1-1	TRBD1	TGTGCCAGCAGAACTACAGGGGGGGACACTGAAGCTTTCTTT	CASRTTGGDTEAFF
.	TRBV7-2	TRBJ1-6	.	TGTGCCAGCACCACCCCCGGGGGGCTTGGACCCCTCCACTTT	CASTTPGGLGPLHF
few	TRBV2	TRBJ2-2	.	TGTGCCAGCAGGTACATTTTCACCGGGGAGCTGTTTTTT	CASRYIFTGELFF
.	TRBV6-5	TRBJ1-2	TRBD1	TGTGCCAGCAGTTATACGAGACAGGGGTCCTACACCTTC	CASSYTRQGSYTF
once	TRBV6-1	TRBJ2-2	.	TGTGCCAGCAGTGGGAAACTGCTCAGGGTCTCGGTTACCGGGGAGCTGTTTTTT	CASSGKLLRVSVTGELFF
.	TRBV6-5	TRBJ2-3	.	TGTGCCAGCAGTTACACTGAGAGCTCCACAGATACGCAGTATTTT	CASSYTESSTDTQYF
.	TRBV11-2	TRBJ2-1	TRBD1	TGTGCCAGCAGCTCACCCCAGGGGGCCTCCTACAATGAGCAGTTCTTC	CASSSPQGASYNEQFF
.	TRBV5-8	TRBJ1-1	.	TGTGCCAGCAGCCTGGACAGTTTTACTGAAGCTTTCTTT	CASSLDSFTEAFF
.	TRBV4-1	TRBJ2-1	TRBD2	TGCGCCAGCAGCCAAGAATATCCAGGACTAGCGGGAGGGCCAATCTCCCGGCATGAGCAGTTCTTC	CASSQEYPGLAGGPISRHEQFF